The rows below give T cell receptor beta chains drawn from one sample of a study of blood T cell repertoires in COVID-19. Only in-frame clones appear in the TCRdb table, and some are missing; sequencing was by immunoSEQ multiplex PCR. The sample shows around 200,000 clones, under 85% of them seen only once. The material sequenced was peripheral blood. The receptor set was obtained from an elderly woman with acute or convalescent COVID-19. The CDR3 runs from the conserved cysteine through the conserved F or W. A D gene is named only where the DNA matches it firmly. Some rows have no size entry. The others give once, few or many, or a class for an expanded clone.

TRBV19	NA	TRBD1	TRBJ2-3	CASSLRGLRTDTQYF	TGTGCCAGTAGTCTAAGGGGGCTTAGGACAGATACGCAGTATTTT
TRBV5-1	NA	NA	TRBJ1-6	CASSPDSDNSPLHF	TGCGCCAGCAGCCCGGACAGCGATAATTCACCCCTCCACTTT
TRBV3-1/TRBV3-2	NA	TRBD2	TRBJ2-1	CASSQDLAGIDNEQFF	TGTGCCAGCAGCCAAGATCTAGCGGGAATAGACAATGAGCAGTTCTTC
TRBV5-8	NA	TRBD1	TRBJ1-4	CASSLRDRGSEKLFF	TGTGCCAGCAGCTTAAGGGACAGGGGGTCCGAAAAACTGTTTTTT
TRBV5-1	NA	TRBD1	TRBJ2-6	CASSSGTGAGANVLTF	TGCGCCAGCAGCTCCGGGACAGGGGCTGGGGCCAACGTCCTGACTTTC
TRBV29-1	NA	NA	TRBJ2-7	CSVWLSGTSYEQYF	TGCAGCGTCTGGCTTAGCGGTACATCCTACGAGCAGTACTTC
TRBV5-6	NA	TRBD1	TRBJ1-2	CASTPGDTGGFYGYTF	TGTGCCAGCACCCCAGGGGACACAGGGGGCTTCTATGGCTACACCTTC
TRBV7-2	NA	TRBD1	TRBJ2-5	CASSLSGGTGGGTQYF	TGTGCCAGCAGCTTATCCGGGGGGACAGGGGGCGGGACCCAGTACTTC
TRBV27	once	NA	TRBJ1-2	CASSLSRGWGYTF	TGTGCCAGCAGTTTATCCCGAGGTTGGGGCTACACCTTC
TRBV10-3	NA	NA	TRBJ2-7	CAISFGGGSDEQYF	TGTGCCATCAGTTTCGGGGGAGGATCCGACGAGCAGTACTTC
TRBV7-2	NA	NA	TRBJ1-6	CASSFVWSSYNSPLHF	TGTGCCAGCAGCTTCGTGTGGAGCTCCTATAATTCACCCCTCCACTTT
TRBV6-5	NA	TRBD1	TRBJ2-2	CASKPGQTLTGELFF	TGTGCCAGCAAACCGGGACAGACCCTCACCGGGGAGCTGTTTTTT
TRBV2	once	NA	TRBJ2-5	CASSVGQGETQYF	TGTGCCAGCAGTGTCGGCCAGGGGGAGACCCAGTACTTC
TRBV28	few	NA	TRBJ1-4	CASSTPRGEKLFF	TGTGCCAGCAGTACCCCTCGCGGTGAAAAACTGTTTTTT
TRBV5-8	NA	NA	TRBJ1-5	CASSPGAGRRQPQHF	TGTGCCAGCAGCCCCGGAGCGGGCCGCAGGCAGCCCCAGCATTTT
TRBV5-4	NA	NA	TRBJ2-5	CASSLQPTQETQYF	TGTGCCAGCAGCCTACAGCCCACCCAAGAGACCCAGTACTTC
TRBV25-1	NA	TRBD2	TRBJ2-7	CASSGLAGDSLEQYF	TGTGCCAGCAGTGGGTTAGCGGGAGACTCCCTCGAGCAGTACTTC
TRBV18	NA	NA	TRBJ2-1	CASSPGPGGSNEQFF	TGTGCCAGCTCACCAGGCCCGGGTGGTTCCAATGAGCAGTTCTTC
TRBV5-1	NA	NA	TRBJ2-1	CASSARIRGNEQFF	TGCGCCAGCAGCGCACGGATCAGGGGCAATGAGCAGTTCTTC
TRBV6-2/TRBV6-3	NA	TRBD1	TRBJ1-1	CASSYEGPGQGFGAFF	TGTGCCAGCAGTTACGAGGGCCCGGGACAGGGTTTTGGAGCTTTCTTT
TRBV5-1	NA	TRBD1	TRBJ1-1	CASSRGQGNTEAFF	TGCGCCAGCAGCCGGGGACAGGGAAACACTGAAGCTTTCTTT
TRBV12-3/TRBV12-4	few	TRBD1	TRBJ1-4	CASSLEGAEKLFF	TGTGCCAGCAGTTTAGAGGGGGCCGAAAAACTGTTTTTT
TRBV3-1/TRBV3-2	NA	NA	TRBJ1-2	CASSQGPFYGYTF	TGTGCCAGCAGCCAAGGTCCGTTCTATGGCTACACCTTC
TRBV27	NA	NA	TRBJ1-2	CASSPTPQIYGYTF	TGTGCCAGCAGTCCAACTCCCCAAATCTATGGCTACACCTTC
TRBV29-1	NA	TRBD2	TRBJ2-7	CSVLTSGRTEQYF	TGCAGCGTTTTGACTAGCGGGAGAACCGAGCAGTACTTC
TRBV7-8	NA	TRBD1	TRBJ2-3	CASSLQGARADTQYF	TGTGCCAGCAGCCTACAGGGGGCGCGCGCAGATACGCAGTATTTT
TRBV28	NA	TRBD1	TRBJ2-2	CASRPGQGVTGELFF	TGTGCCAGCAGGCCGGGACAGGGTGTGACCGGGGAGCTGTTTTTT
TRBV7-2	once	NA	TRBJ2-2	CASSPAGELFF	TGTGCCAGCAGTCCCGCCGGGGAGCTGTTTTTT
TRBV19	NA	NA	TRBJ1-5	CASSMGGAGEASGNQPQHF	TGTGCCAGTAGTATGGGAGGGGCAGGGGAGGCCTCGGGCAATCAGCCCCAGCATTTT
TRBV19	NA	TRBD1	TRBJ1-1	CASTNRSFWSEGAMNTEAFF	TGTGCCAGTACTAATCGAAGTTTTTGGAGCGAGGGGGCCATGAACACTGAAGCTTTCTTT
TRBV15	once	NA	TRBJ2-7	CATRGTSPASYEQYF	TGTGCCACCAGGGGAACTAGTCCCGCCTCCTACGAGCAGTACTTC
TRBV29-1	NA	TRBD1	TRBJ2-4	CSVEKAGMGGTGKNIQYF	TGCAGCGTTGAAAAGGCTGGGATGGGCGGGACAGGGAAAAACATTCAGTACTTC
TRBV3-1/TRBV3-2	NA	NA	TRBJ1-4	CASSQGGDREKLFF	TGTGCCAGCAGCCAAGGGGGGGATAGAGAAAAACTGTTTTTT
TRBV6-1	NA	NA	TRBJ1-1	CASTEPETNTEAFF	TGTGCCAGCACCGAACCAGAAACCAACACTGAAGCTTTCTTT
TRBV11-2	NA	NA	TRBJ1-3	CASSRFGGVENTIYF	TGTGCCAGCAGCCGCTTCGGGGGGGTTGAAAACACCATATATTTT
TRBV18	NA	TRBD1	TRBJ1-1	CASSPPFPTGGRGTEAFF	TGTGCCAGCTCACCACCATTTCCGACAGGGGGTCGCGGCACTGAAGCTTTCTTT
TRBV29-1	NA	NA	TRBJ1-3	CSVGQSSGNTIYF	TGCAGCGTTGGACAGTCCTCTGGAAACACCATATATTTT
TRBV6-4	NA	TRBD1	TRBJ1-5	CASSDSQGVNF	TGTGCCAGCAGTGACTCGCAGGGGGTTAATTTT
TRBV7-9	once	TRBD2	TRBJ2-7	CASSPLGGKSRYEQYF	TGTGCCAGCAGCCCCCTCGGGGGGAAATCCCGCTACGAGCAGTACTTC
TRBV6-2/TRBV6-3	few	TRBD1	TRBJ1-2	CASSYGYAPGGRGSYGYTF	TGTGCCAGCAGTTACGGGTACGCACCAGGGGGCCGGGGGAGCTATGGCTACACCTTC
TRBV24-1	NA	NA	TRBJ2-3	CATRGWTTDTQYF	TGTGCCACCAGGGGGTGGACAACAGATACGCAGTATTTT
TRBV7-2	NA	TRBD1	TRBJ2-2	CASSLRQGADTGELFF	TGTGCCAGCAGCCTCCGACAGGGGGCCGACACCGGGGAGCTGTTTTTT
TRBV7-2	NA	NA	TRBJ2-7	CASSLVVSSSSYEQYF	TGTGCCAGCAGCTTAGTCGTTAGCTCGAGCTCCTACGAGCAGTACTTC
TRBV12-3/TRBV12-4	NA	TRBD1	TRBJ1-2	CASSSGTDYGYTF	TGTGCCAGCAGTTCCGGGACAGACTATGGCTACACCTTC
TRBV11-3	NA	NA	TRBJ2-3	CASSRALKDTQYF	TGTGCCAGCAGCCGAGCCCTAAAAGATACGCAGTATTTT
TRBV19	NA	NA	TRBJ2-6	CASRKGASYSGANVLTF	TGTGCCAGTAGGAAAGGGGCATCCTACTCTGGGGCCAACGTCCTGACTTTC
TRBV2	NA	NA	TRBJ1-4	CASSGLQGGTEKLFF	TGTGCCAGCAGCGGACTCCAAGGGGGTACTGAAAAACTGTTTTTT
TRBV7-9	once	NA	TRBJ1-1	CASSLNSYTEAFF	TGTGCCAGCAGCTTAAACTCTTACACTGAAGCTTTCTTT
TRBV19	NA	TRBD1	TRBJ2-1	CASTLGDRHNEQFF	TGTGCCAGTACCCTGGGGGACAGGCACAATGAGCAGTTCTTC
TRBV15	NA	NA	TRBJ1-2	CATSNLEHYGYTF	TGTGCCACCAGTAACCTAGAGCACTATGGCTACACCTTC
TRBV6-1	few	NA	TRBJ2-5	CASSGVLQGILETQYF	TGTGCCAGCAGTGGGGTACTTCAGGGGATCTTGGAGACCCAGTACTTC
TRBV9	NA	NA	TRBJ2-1	CASSVWGGANEQFF	TGTGCCAGCAGCGTGTGGGGGGGCGCCAATGAGCAGTTCTTC
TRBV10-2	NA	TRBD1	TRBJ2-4	CASISGQGGAKNIQYF	TGCGCCAGCATCTCCGGACAGGGGGGAGCCAAAAACATTCAGTACTTC
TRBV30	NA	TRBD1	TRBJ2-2	CAQSPQGGGELFF	TGTGCCCAATCACCACAGGGGGGCGGGGAGCTGTTTTTT
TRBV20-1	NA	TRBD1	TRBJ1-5	CSASTGGNQPQHF	TGCAGTGCTAGTACAGGGGGCAATCAGCCCCAGCATTTT
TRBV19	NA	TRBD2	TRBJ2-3	CASSARLAGGTDTQYF	TGTGCCAGTAGTGCGCGACTAGCGGGGGGAACAGATACGCAGTATTTT